This T cell receptor beta chain was identified in a study of CD8 T cells in Susac syndrome. Sequencing targeted TCR beta in blood CD8+ and CD4+ T cells. As regards this clonotype: Its antigen is still unknown.

Findings and caveats of the study: In its TCR sequencing and HLA analysis, the study acknowledged that the number of individuals was relatively small.

Trimming shortened V by 3 bases and J by 5 bases, and 11 bases separated the two germline ends. CDR3 length equals 15 residues. CDR1 and CDR2 from the germline V gene are SEHNR and FQNEAQ (reference sequence). With random hexamers, reverse transcription was performed on about 0.45 to 1 ug of RNA. TCRdb re-derived calls from the immunoSEQ multiplex PCR reads in MiXCR, one entry per CDR3 protein. The sample has some 250,000 distinct CDR3 sequences; 90% to 97% are singletons. The chain couples TRBV7-9 to TRBJ2-6, with D tentatively TRBD2 (7 bases). This clonotype originated in a human donor with Susac syndrome. The sample consisted of CD4+ T cells from PBMCs. The CDR3 region is CASSFGGLRANVLTF. The DNA for the CDR3 is TGTGCCAGCAGCTTCGGGGGGCTTAGGGCCAACGTCCTGACTTTC.